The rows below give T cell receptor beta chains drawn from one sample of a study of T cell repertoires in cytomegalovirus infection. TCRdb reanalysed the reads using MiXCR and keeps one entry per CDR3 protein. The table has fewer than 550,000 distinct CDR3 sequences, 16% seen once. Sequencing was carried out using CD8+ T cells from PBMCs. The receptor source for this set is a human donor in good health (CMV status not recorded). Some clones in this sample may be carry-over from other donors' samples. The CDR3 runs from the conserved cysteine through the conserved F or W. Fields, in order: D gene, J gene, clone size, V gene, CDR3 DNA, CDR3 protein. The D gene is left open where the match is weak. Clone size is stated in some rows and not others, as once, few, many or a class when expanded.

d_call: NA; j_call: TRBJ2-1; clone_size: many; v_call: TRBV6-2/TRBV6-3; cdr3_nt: TGTGCCAGCACTACCGGGACGGTTTACAATGAGCAGTTCTTC; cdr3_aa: CASTTGTVYNEQFF
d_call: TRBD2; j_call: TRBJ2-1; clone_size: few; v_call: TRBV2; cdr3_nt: TGTGCCACCCTAACTAGCGTTCTTTACATGGATGAGCAGTTCTTC; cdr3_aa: CATLTSVLYMDEQFF
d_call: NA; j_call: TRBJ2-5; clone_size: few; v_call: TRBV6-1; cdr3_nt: TGTGCCAGCATCAAGTCTGGGACCCAGTACTTC; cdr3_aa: CASIKSGTQYF
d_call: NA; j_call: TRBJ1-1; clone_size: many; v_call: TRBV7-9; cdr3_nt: TGTGCCAGCAGCGCCTCTCAGGGAGGCACTGAAGCTTTCTTT; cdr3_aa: CASSASQGGTEAFF
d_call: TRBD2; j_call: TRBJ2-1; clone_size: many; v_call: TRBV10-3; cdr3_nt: TGTGCCATCAATGACGGGGGGGCAAGGTGGGAGCAGTTCTTC; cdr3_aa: CAINDGGARWEQFF
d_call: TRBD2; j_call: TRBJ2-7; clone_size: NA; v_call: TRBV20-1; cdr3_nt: TGCAGTGCTAGAGATCGGGAGCGGGAGGGCCCAATCCCGTACGAGCAGTACTTC; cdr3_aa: CSARDREREGPIPYEQYF
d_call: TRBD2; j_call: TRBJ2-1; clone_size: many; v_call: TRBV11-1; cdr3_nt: TGTGCCAGCAGCGCCCCCCGGGGACTAGTTTACAATGAGCAGTTCTTC; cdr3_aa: CASSAPRGLVYNEQFF
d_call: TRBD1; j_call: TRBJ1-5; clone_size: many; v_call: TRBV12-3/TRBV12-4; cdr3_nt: TGTGCCAGCACCCCGACAGGGGTCATGGCCCAGCATTTT; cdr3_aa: CASTPTGVMAQHF
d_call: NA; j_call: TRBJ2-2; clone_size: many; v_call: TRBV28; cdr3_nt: TGTGCCAGCAGTTTATATGGGGGCCTCCCGGGGACCGGGGAGCTGTTTTTT; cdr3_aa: CASSLYGGLPGTGELFF
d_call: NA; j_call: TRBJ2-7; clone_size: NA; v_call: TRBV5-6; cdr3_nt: TGTGCCAGCAGTTCCGGTTATCTCGCGCAGTACTTC; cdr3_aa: CASSSGYLAQYF
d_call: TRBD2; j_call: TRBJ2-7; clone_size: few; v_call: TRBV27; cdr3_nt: TGTGCCAGCTCCGGGACTAACTCCTACGAGCAGTACTTC; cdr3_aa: CASSGTNSYEQYF
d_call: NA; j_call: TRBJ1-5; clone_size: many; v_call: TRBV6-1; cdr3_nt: TGTGCCAGCACCAGATTCAATCAGCCCCAGCATTTT; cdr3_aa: CASTRFNQPQHF
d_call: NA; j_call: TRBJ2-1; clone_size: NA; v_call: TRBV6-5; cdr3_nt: TGTGCCAGCAGTTCCGCCCCCGGGGCGTTCAATGAGCAGTTCTTC; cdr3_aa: CASSSAPGAFNEQFF
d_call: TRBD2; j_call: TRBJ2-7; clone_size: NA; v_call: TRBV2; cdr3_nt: TGTGCCAGCAGAGACATTAGCGGGAGGCCCTCCTACGAGCAGTACTTC; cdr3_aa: CASRDISGRPSYEQYF
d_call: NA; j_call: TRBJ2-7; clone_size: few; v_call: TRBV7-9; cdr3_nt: TGTGCCAGCAGCTTGGGCCTCGACCGGGACAAAGCCTACGAGCAGTACTTC; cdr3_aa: CASSLGLDRDKAYEQYF
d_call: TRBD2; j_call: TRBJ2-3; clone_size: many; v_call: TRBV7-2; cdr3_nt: TGTGCCAGCAGCCCGGGACTAGTCCTAAGAGGGGATACGCAGTATTTT; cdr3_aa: CASSPGLVLRGDTQYF
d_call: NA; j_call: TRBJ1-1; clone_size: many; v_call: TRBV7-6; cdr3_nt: TGTGCCAGCAGCTTAGCCACAGGGAGCACTGAAGCTTTCTTT; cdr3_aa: CASSLATGSTEAFF
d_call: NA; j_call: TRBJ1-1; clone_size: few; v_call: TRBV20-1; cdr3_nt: TGCAGTGCCGCAAGGTGGGGGGCGGGGAACACTGAAGCTTTCTTT; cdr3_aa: CSAARWGAGNTEAFF
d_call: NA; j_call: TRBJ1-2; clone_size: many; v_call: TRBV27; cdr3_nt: TGTGCCAGCAGTTCCCAGGGGTTTGGGCCCTATGGCTACACCTTC; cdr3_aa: CASSSQGFGPYGYTF
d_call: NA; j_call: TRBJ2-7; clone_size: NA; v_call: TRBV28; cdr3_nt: TGTGCCGGCACTCCCACCCAACTCGACTACGAGACGTACTTC; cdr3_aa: CAGTPTQLDYETYF
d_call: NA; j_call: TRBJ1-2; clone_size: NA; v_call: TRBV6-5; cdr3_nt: TGTGCCAGCAGTCCCTATAGGGAGTTTGGTGATGGCTACACCTTC; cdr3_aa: CASSPYREFGDGYTF
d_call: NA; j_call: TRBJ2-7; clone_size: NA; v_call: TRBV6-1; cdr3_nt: TGTGCCAGCAGTGAAATTCACTCAGGGGCCTCCTACGAGCAGTACTTC; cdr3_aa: CASSEIHSGASYEQYF
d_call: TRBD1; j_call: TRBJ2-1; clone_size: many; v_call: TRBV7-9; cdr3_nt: TGTGCCAGCAGCTTGCCGGGACAGTCTCGGGGTGAGCAGTTCTTC; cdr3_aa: CASSLPGQSRGEQFF
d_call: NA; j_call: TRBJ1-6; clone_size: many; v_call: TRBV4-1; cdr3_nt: TGCGCCAGCAGCCAAGACGTGCTGCTCAATTCACCCCTCCACTTT; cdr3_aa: CASSQDVLLNSPLHF
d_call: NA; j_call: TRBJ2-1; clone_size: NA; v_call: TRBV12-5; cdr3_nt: TGTGCTAGTGGTTTAGGCGGGACAGAGCAGTTCTTC; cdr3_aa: CASGLGGTEQFF
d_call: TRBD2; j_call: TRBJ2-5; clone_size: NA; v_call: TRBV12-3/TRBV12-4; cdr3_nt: TGTGCCAGCAGACTCTCCGGGACTAGCGGGGAGACCCAGTACTTC; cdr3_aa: CASRLSGTSGETQYF
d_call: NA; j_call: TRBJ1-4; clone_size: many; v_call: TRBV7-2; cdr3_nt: TGTGCCAGCAGCCCCAGGACCGCAACTAATGAAAAACTGTTTTTT; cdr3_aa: CASSPRTATNEKLFF
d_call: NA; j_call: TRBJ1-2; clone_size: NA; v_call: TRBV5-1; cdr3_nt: TGCGCCAGCAGCTATTCACCCGACGGGAGGGGTGGCTACACCTTC; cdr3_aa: CASSYSPDGRGGYTF
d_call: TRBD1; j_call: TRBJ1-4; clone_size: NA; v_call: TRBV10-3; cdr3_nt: TGTGCCATCAGCGTTGACAGGGGGTTCCAAAAACTGTTTTTT; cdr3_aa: CAISVDRGFQKLFF
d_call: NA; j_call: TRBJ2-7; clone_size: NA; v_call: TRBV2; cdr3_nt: TGTGCCAGCAGGGCGGGAAGGAACTACGAGCAGTACTTC; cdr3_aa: CASRAGRNYEQYF
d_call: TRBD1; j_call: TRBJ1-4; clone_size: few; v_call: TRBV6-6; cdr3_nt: TGTGCCAGCAGTAATCAGGGGGCGCCACGGGAAAAACTGTTTTTT; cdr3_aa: CASSNQGAPREKLFF
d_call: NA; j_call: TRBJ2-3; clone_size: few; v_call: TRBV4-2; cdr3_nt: TGTGCCAGCAGCTCCTCCTCGGGACTCCTCACAGATACGCAGTATTTT; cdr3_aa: CASSSSSGLLTDTQYF
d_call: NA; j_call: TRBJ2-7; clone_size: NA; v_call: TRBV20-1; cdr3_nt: TGCAGTGCTAGTGGGGACTCGTCCTACGAGCAGTACTTC; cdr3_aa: CSASGDSSYEQYF
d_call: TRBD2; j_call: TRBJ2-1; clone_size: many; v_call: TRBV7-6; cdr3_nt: TGTGCCAGCAGCCTCAGACGGGCCACGTTAGCGGGGGGCGAATACAATGAGCAGTTCTTC; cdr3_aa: CASSLRRATLAGGEYNEQFF
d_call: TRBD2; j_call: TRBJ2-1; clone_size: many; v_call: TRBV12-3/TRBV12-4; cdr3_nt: TGTGCCAGCAGCTTGTCTCTACTAGCGACCTCCTACAATGAGCAGTTCTTC; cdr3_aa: CASSLSLLATSYNEQFF
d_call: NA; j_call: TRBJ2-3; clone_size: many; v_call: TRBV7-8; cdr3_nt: TGTGCCAGCAGCTCCCGGGACAAAAGTAAAGATACGCAGTATTTT; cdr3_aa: CASSSRDKSKDTQYF
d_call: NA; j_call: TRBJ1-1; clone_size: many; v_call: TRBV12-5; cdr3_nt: TGTGCTAGTGGCGACAGCCTGAACACTGAAGCTTTCTTT; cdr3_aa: CASGDSLNTEAFF
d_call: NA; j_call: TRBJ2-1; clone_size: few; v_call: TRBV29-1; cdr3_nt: TGCAGCGTCCAATACTACAATGAGCAGTTCTTC; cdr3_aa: CSVQYYNEQFF
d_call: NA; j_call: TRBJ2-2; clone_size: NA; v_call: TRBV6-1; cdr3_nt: TGTGCCAGCACCCCGGAAGGGAACACCGGGGAGCTGTTTTTT; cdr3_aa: CASTPEGNTGELFF
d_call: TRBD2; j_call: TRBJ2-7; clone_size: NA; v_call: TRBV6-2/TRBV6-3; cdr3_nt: TGTGCCAGCAGTTACTCCATAGGACTAGCGGGGGGCTACGAGCAGTACTTC; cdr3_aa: CASSYSIGLAGGYEQYF
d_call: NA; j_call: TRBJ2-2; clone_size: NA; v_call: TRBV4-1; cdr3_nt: TGCGCCAGCAGCTTCTGGGGGGGCGACACCGGGGTGCTGTTTTTT; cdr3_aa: CASSFWGGDTGVLFF
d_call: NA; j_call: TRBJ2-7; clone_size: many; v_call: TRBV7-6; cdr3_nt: TGTGCCAGCAGCTCCGACGGGTTTAGGGAGCAGTACTTC; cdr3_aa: CASSSDGFREQYF
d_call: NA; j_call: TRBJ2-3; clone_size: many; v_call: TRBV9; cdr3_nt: TGTGCCAGCAGCGTAGGAGTGGGAGAAACAGATACGCAGTATTTT; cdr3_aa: CASSVGVGETDTQYF
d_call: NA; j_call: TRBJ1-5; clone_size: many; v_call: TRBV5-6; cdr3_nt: TGTGCCAGCAGCCAAAGGGGATATAGCAATCAGCCCCAGCATTTT; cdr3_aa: CASSQRGYSNQPQHF